The rows below give T cell receptor beta chains drawn from one sample of a study of Tregs in tolerant kidney transplant recipients. Profiling relied on immunoSEQ multiplex PCR, and the TCRdb table lists in-frame clones only, not all of them. The sample has more than 75,000 clones, 93% seen once. Sequenced material: CD4+ T cells from blood, taken before the transplant. The source is a human donor who received a combined kidney and bone marrow transplant. The conserved cysteine and the conserved F or W are not part of the CDR3 here.

>TRBV18|12
ASSPGATNEKLF
>TRBV7-6|11
ASSWGQGETQY
>TRBV6-1|13
ASSEGQIYNSPLH
>TRBV2|12
ASSVRGSSETQY
>TRBV11-1|12
ASSLRDSQETQY
>TRBV28|12
ASSSGGSRHEQY
>TRBV2|13
AGARDSSSYSPLH
>TRBV29-1|14
SVNTDDGSYSYEQY
>TRBV9|15
ASSVVGGDSSYNEQF
>TRBV6-5|11
ASIAQIGNTIY
>TRBV11-2|16
ASSFLQKVLGAKNIQY
>TRBV5-6|13
ASSLVSAAGQPQH
>TRBV18|10
ASSPDRNIQY
>TRBV25-1|14
ASSHSPGGREDGYT
>TRBV18|13
ASSTGFGSAYEQY
>TRBV27|11
ASSFEPNTEAF
>TRBV7-3|14
ASSRIRSGAGETQY
>TRBV11-2|12
ASSLVGQGSGYT
>TRBV9|12
ASSPRGFRGGYT
>TRBV14|11
ASSQVAGLGYT
>TRBV11-3|13
ASSLTSGRRGTQY
>TRBV11-1|12
ASSQTGARYEQY
>TRBV20-1|9
SASRNTEAF
>TRBV15|13
ATSRGLANLYEQY
>TRBV25-1|12
ASSDPPGKAEQF
>TRBV5-6|10
ASSSKASGQY
>TRBV27|13
ASSLRAAVDYGYT
>TRBV5-1|13
ASSIGTSGGDTQY
>TRBV29-1|10
SVVERDNEQF
>TRBV7-2|12
ASSSRTATDTQY
>TRBV28|12
ASRRTGGYTEAF
>TRBV27|13
ASSTGLAGFNEQF
>TRBV5-6|12
ASSLLRPGWEAF
>TRBV5-1|13
ASSLGQGLSYEQY
>TRBV7-9|13
ASSLRDREPQPQH
>TRBV2|15
ASSRLAGGVFAGELF
>TRBV11-2|16
ASSSGTSGSFPYNEQF
>TRBV18|14
ASSRQGGNSNQPQH
>TRBV19|12
ASSTRTGSSGYT
>TRBV5-1|13
ASSWLAGGLNIQY
>TRBV6-5|12
ASSYDDSTYEQY
>TRBV10-3|9
AISTSGELF
>TRBV7-9|13
ATNKGRHTNTEAF
>TRBV6-1|10
ASSRDTGELF
>TRBV5-1|10
ASSGTNSPLH
>TRBV7-2|11
ASSPGTKAEQF
>TRBV6-5|10
ASRRNQETQY
>TRBV18|11
ASAQAVVDTQY
>TRBV11-2|11
ASSFRANTEAF